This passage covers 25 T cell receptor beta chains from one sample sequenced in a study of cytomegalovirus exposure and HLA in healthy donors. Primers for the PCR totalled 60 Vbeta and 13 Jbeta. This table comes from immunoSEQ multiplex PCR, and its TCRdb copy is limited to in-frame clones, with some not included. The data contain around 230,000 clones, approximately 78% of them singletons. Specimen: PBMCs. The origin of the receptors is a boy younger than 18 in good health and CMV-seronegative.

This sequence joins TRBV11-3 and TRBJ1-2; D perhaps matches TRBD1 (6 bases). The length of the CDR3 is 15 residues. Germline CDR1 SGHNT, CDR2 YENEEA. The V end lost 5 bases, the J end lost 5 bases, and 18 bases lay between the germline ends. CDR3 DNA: TGTGCCAGCAGCCTAAGGGCAGGGGATAAGTATGGCTACACCTTC. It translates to CASSLRAGDKYGYTF.

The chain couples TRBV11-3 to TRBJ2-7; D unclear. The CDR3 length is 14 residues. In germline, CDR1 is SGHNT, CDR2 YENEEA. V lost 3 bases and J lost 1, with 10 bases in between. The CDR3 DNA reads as TGTGCCAGCAGCTTGGGCAGGCTATCCTACGAGCAGTACTTC. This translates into CASSLGRLSYEQYF. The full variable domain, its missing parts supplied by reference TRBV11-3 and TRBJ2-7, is EAGVVQSPRYKIIEKKQPVAFWCNPISGHNTLYWYLQNLGQGPELLIRYENEEAVDDSQLPKDRFSAERLKGVDSTLKIQPAELGDSAVYLCASSLGRLSYEQYFGPGTRLTVT.

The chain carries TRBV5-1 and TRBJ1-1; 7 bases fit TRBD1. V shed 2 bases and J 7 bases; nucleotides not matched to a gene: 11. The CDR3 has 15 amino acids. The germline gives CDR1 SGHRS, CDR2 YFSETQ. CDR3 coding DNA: TGCGCCAGCAGCTTACAGACAGGGCCATACTTTGAAGCTTTCTTT. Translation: CASSLQTGPYFEAFF.

DNA of the CDR3: TGTGCCAGCAGCCCAACTACAGGGAAAACTGAAGCTTTCTTT. Translation gives CASSPTTGKTEAFF. The chain joins TRBV9 to TRBJ1-1; tentatively, D is TRBD1 (6 bases). This CDR3 region has 14 residues. Trimming shortened V by 4 bases and J by 5 bases, and 15 bases separated the two germline ends. In germline, CDR1 is SGDLS, CDR2 YYNGEE.

CDR3 in DNA: TGTGCCTATAGCGGGAATCGGTCTGGGGCCAACGTCCTGACTTTC. Encoded protein: CAYSGNRSGANVLTF. This rearrangement joins TRBV19 to TRBJ2-6; 8 nucleotides align to TRBD2. The CDR3 contains 15 residues. From germline, CDR1 is LNHDA and CDR2 SQIVND (reference sequence). The V segment lost 11 bases and the J segment 1 base; nucleotides outside the gene matches: 7.

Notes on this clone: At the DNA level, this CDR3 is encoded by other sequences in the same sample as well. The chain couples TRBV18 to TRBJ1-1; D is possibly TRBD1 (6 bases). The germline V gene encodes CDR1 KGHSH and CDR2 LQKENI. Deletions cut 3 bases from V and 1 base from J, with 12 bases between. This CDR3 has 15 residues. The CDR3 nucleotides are TGTGCCAGCTCACCCCTACAGGGTAGGAACACTGAAGCTTTCTTT. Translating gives CASSPLQGRNTEAFF.

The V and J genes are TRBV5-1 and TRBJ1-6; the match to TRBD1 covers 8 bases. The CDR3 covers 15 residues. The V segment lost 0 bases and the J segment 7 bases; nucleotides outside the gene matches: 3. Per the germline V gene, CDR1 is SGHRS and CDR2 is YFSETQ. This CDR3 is CASSLAGGENSPLHF. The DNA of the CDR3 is TGCGCCAGCAGCTTGGCAGGGGGCGAGAATTCACCCCTCCACTTT.

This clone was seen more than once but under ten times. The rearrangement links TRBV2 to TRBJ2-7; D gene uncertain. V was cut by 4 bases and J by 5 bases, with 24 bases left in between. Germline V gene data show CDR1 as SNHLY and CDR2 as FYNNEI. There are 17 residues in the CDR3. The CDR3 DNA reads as TGTGCCAGCAGTGTTAGTTCGGTTTATGGCCGCCAGGACGAGCAGTACTTC. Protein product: CASSVSSVYGRQDEQYF.

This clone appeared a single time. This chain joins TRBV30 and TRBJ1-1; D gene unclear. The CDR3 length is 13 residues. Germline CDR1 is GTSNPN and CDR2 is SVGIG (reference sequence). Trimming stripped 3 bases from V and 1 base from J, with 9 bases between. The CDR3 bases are TGTGCCTGGAGCGTCACAGAGAACACTGAAGCTTTCTTT. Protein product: CAWSVTENTEAFF.

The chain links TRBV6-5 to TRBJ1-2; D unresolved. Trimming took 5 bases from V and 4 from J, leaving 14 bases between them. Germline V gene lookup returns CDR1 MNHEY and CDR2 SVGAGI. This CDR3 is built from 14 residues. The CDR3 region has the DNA TGTGCCAGCAGTGGCGCCTACGGGAGCTATGGCTACACCTTC. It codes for CASSGAYGSYGYTF.

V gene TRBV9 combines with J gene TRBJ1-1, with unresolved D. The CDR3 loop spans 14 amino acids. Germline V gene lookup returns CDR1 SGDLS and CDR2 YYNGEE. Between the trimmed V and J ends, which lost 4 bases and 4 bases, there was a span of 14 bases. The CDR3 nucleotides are TGTGCCAGCAGCTCTTTTAGAGGTGGCACTGAAGCTTTCTTT. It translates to CASSSFRGGTEAFF.

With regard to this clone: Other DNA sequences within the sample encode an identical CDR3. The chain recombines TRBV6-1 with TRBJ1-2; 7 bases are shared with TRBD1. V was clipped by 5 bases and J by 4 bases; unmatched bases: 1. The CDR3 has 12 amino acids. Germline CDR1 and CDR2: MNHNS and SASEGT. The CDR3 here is CASSSGGYGYTF. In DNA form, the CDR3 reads TGTGCCAGCAGTTCAGGGGGCTATGGCTACACCTTC.

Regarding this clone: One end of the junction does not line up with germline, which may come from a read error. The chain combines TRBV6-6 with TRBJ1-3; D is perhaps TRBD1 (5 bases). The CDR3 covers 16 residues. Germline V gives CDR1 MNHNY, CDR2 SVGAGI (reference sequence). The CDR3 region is CASSTGHLSSGNAIYF. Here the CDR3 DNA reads TGTGCCAGCAGTACCGGACACCTGAGCTCTGGAAACGCCATATATTTT.

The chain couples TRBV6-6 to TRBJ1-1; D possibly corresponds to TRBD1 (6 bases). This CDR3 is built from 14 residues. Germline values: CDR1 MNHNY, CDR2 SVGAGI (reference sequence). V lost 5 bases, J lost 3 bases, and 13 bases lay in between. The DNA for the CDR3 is TGTGCCAGCAGTATACAGGGTTGGGACACTGAAGCTTTCTTT. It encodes CASSIQGWDTEAFF.

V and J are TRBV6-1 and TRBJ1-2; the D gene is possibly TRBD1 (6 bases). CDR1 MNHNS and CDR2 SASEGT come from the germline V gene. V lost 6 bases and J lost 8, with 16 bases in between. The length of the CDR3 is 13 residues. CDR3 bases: TGTGCCAGCAGCGTTAGATCAGGGGTCGGCTACACCTTC. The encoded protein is CASSVRSGVGYTF.

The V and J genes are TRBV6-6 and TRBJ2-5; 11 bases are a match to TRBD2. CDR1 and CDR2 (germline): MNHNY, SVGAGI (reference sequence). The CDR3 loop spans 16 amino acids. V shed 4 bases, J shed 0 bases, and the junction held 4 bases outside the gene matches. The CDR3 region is CASSFTSGGDQETQYF. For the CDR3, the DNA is TGTGCCAGCAGTTTCACTAGCGGGGGTGACCAAGAGACCCAGTACTTC.

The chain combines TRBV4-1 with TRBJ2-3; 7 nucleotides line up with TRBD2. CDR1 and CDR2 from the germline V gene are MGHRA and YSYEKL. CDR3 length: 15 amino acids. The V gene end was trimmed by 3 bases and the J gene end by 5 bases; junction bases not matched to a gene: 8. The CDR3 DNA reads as TGCGCCAGCAGCCATGCGCGGGAGAGGGTAGATACGCAGTATTTT. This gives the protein CASSHARERVDTQYF.

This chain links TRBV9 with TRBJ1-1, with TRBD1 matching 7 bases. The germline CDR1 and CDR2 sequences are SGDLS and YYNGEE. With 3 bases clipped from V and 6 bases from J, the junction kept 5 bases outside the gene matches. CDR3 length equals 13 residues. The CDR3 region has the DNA TGTGCCAGCAGCGCGACAGGGACCCCTGAAGCTTTCTTT. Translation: CASSATGTPEAFF.

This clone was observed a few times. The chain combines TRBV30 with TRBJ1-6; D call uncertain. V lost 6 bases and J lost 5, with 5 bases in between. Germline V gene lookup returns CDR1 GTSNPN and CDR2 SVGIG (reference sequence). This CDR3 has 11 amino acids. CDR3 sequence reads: CACRDNSPLHF. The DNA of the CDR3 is TGTGCCTGCCGGGATAATTCACCCCTCCACTTT.

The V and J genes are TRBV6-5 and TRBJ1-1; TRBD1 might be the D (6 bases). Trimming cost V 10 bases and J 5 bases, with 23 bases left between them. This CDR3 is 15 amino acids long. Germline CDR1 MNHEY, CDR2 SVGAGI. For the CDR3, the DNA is TGTGCCACGGGGAGGGGGGCGAGTTTGGGGACTGAAGCTTTCTTT. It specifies CATGRGASLGTEAFF.

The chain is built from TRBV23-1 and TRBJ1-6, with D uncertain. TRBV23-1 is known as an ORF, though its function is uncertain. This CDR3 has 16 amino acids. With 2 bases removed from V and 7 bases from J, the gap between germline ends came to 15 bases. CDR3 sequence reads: CASSQNYYCWNSPLHF. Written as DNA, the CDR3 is TGCGCCAGCAGTCAAAACTATTATTGTTGGAATTCACCCCTCCACTTT.

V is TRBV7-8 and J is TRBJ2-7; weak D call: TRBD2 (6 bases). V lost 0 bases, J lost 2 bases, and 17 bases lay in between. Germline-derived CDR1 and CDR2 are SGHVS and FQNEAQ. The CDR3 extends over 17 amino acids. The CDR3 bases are TGTGCCAGCAGCTTAGCGCCAAGGGGCGGGACGCCCTACGAGCAGTACTTC. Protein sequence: CASSLAPRGGTPYEQYF.

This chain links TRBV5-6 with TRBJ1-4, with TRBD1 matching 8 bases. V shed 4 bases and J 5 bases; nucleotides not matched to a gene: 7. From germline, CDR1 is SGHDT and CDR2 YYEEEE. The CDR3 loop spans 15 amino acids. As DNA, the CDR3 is TGTGCCAGCAGCCCCGAGACAGGGGAGAATGAAAAACTGTTTTTT. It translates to CASSPETGENEKLFF. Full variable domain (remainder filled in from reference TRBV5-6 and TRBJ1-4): DAGVTQSPTHLIKTRGQQVTLRCSPKSGHDTVSWYQQALGQGPQFIFQYYEEEERQRGNFPDRFSGHQFPNYSSELNVNALLLGDSALYLCASSPETGENEKLFFGSGTQLSVL.

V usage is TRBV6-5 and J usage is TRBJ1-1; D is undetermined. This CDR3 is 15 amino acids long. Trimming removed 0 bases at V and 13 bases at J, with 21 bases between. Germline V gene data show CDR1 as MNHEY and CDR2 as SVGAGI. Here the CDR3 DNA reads TGTGCCAGCAGTTACTCGGTCGGCGCTAAGAGAGCGGGTTTCTTT. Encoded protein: CASSYSVGAKRAGFF.

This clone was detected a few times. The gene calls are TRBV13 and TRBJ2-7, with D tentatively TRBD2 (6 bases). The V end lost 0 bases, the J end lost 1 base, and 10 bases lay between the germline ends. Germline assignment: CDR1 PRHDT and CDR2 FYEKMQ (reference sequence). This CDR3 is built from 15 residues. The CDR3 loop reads CASSLGAGRSYEQYF. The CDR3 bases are TGTGCCAGCAGCTTAGGGGCAGGGAGGTCCTACGAGCAGTACTTC.